This TCR beta chain was sequenced in a study of blood T cell repertoires in COVID-19. Background on the study: Donors in the United States, Italy and Spain gave samples during acute or convalescent COVID-19. T cells, B-cell-depleted T cells, or PBMCs supplied cDNA or gDNA.

V lost 2 bases and J 4 bases, leaving 12 bases between the germline ends. Per germline, CDR1 SNHLY and CDR2 FYNNEI. This CDR3 spans 15 amino acids. Authors' analysis steps: Using reference gene primer amplification, nucleated cell counts were estimated. Assay used: immunoSEQ multiplex PCR; TCRdb lists only in-frame clones, some missing. That table supplies the V and J calls and clone size; D and trimming were determined from the DNA. Of approximately 300,000 clones in the sample, just under 90% were seen once. Seattle's enrolled individuals joined amid active infection and were then monitored longitudinally.

The TCR comes from a woman aged 25 to 39 with COVID-19, enrolled during active disease. Sequenced input: peripheral blood. This sequence joins TRBV2 and TRBJ2-1, with D unclear. The CDR3 coding sequence is TGTGCCAGCAGTGAATGGGTCAGCGTATACAATGAGCAGTTCTTC. Residues: CASSEWVSVYNEQFF. The variable domain in full, completed from reference TRBV2 and TRBJ2-1, reads EPEVTQTPSHQVTQMGQEVILRCVPISNHLYFYWYRQILGQKVEFLVSFYNNEISEKSEIFDDQFSVERPDGSNFTLKIRSTKLEDSAMYFCASSEWVSVYNEQFFGPGTRLTVL.